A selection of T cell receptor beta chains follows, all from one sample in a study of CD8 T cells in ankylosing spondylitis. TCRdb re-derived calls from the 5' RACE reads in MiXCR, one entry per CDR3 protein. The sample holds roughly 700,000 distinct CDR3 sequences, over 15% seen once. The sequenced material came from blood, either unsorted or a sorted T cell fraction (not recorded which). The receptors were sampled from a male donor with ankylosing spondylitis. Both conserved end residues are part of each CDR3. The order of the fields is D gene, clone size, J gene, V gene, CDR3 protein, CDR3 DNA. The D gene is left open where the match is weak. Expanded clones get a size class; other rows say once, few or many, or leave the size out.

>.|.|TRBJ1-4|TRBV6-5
CASSYSPVTNYEKLFF
TGTGCCAGCAGTTACTCTCCGGTCACCAATTATGAAAAACTGTTTTTT
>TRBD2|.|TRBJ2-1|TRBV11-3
CASSFGSGGGADEQFF
TGTGCCAGCAGCTTTGGTTCAGGCGGGGGGGCGGATGAGCAGTTCTTC
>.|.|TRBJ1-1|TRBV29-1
CSTQLGGNTEAFF
TGCAGCACTCAGTTAGGGGGGAACACTGAAGCTTTCTTT
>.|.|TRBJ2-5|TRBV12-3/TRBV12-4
CASSSSLRGSETQYF
TGTGCCAGCAGTTCTAGCCTCCGGGGTTCGGAGACCCAGTACTTC
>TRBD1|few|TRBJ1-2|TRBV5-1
CASSSTGAVGYTF
TGCGCCAGCAGCTCGACAGGGGCGGTCGGCTACACCTTC
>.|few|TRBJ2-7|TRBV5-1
CASSLNPGSYEQYF
TGCGCCAGCAGCTTGAATCCGGGAAGCTACGAGCAGTACTTC
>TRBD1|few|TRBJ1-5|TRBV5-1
CASSWTGKSNQPQHF
TGCGCCAGCAGCTGGACAGGGAAGAGCAATCAGCCCCAGCATTTT
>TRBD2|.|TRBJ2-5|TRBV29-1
CSVGGRAETQYF
TGCAGCGTTGGAGGGAGGGCAGAGACCCAGTACTTC
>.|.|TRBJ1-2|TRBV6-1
CASRRGAYSPNYGYTF
TGTGCCAGCAGGAGGGGTGCCTATAGCCCTAACTATGGCTACACCTTC
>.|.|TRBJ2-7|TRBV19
CASSIAETGYEQYF
TGTGCCAGTAGTATAGCCGAAACGGGCTACGAGCAGTACTTC
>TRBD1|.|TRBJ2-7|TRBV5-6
CASGGLGGLNHYEQYF
TGTGCCAGCGGGGGATTAGGGGGCCTTAACCATTACGAGCAGTACTTC
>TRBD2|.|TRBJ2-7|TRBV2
CASSEAFGGGGIEQYF
TGTGCCAGCAGTGAAGCGTTTGGCGGGGGAGGTATAGAGCAGTACTTC
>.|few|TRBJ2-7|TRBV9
CASAPGPYEQYF
TGTGCCAGCGCCCCAGGGCCCTACGAGCAGTACTTC
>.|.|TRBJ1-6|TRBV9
CASSVGGSGNSPLHF
TGTGCCAGCAGCGTAGGAGGCAGCGGAAATTCACCCCTCCACTTT
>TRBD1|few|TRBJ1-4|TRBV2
CASSEEAWTGGVLSEKLFF
TGTGCCAGCAGTGAAGAGGCTTGGACAGGGGGCGTTTTAAGTGAAAAACTGTTTTTT
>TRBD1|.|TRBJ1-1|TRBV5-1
CASSLWGTGMNTEAFF
TGCGCCAGCAGCTTGTGGGGGACAGGTATGAACACTGAAGCTTTCTTT
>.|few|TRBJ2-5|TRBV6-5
CASSYSGNQETQYF
TGTGCCAGCAGTTACTCGGGTAACCAAGAGACCCAGTACTTC
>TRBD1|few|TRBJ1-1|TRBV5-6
CASTATGLSTEAFF
TGTGCCAGCACCGCGACAGGGTTGAGCACTGAAGCTTTCTTT
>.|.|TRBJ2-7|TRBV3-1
CASSPSRHEQYF
TGTGCCAGCAGCCCCTCTCGCCACGAGCAGTACTTC
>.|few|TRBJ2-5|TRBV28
CASSFLSGRQETQYF
TGTGCCAGCAGTTTCCTCTCTGGGAGACAAGAGACCCAGTACTTC
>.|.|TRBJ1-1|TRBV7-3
CASSLMTITNTEAFF
TGTGCCAGCAGCTTAATGACCATCACGAACACTGAAGCTTTCTTT
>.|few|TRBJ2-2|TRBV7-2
CASSLGVVTDTGELFF
TGTGCCAGCAGCTTAGGTGTAGTAACGGACACCGGGGAGCTGTTTTTT
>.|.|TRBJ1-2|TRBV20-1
CSARTPSNYGYTF
TGCAGTGCTAGAACGCCCTCTAACTATGGCTACACCTTC
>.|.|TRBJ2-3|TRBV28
CASSLGTYSTDTQYF
TGTGCCAGCAGTTTGGGGACCTATAGCACAGATACGCAGTATTTT
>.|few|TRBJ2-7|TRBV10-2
CASSRLIYEQYF
TGCGCCAGCAGTAGACTGATCTACGAGCAGTACTTC
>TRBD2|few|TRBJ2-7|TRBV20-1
CSASLGLSGYEQYF
TGCAGTGCCAGTCTGGGACTATCCGGTTACGAGCAGTACTTC
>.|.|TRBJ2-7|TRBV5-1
CASSLDYGDYEQYF
TGCGCCAGCAGCTTGGATTACGGTGACTACGAGCAGTACTTC
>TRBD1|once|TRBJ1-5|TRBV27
CASSEGQGGQPQHF
TGTGCCAGCAGTGAAGGACAGGGCGGTCAGCCCCAGCATTTT
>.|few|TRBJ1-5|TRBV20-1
CSAGARGPYSNQPQHF
TGCAGTGCTGGGGCGAGGGGCCCTTATAGCAATCAGCCCCAGCATTTT
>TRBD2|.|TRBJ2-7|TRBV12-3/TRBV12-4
CASTEFGLAREQYF
TGTGCCAGCACCGAATTCGGACTAGCGCGTGAGCAGTACTTC
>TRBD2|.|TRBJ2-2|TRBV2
CASSAVLAGAGELFF
TGTGCCAGCAGTGCGGTACTAGCGGGCGCCGGGGAGCTGTTTTTT